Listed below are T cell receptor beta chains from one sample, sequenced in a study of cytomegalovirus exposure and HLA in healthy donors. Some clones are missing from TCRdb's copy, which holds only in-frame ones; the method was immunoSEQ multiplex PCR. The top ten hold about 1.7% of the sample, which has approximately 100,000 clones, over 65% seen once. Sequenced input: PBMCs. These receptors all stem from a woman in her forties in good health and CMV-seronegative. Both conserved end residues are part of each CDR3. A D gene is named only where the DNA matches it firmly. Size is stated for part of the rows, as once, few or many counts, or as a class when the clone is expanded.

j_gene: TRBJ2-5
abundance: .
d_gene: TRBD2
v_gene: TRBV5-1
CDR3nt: TGCGCCAGCAGCTCGGGACTAGCGGGAGCGGGGGTGGAGACCCAGTACTTC
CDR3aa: CASSSGLAGAGVETQYF

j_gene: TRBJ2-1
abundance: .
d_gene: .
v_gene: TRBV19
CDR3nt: TGTGCCAGTAGTATAATCTCGGGAGAGTATGAGCAGTTCTTC
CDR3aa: CASSIISGEYEQFF

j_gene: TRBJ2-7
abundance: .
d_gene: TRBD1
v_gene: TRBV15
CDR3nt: TGTGCCACCAGCAGAGGGCAAAGGGGGCGCGAGCAGTACTTC
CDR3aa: CATSRGQRGREQYF

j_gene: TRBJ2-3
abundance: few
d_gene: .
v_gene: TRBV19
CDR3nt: TGTGCCAGTAAGGTAGCGCAATACACAGATACGCAGTATTTT
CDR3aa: CASKVAQYTDTQYF

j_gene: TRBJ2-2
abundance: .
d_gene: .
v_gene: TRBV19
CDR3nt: TGTGCCAGTACCCCGGGTGTAACCGGGGAGCTGTTTTTT
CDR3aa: CASTPGVTGELFF

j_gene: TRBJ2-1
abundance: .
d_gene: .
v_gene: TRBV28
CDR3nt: TGTGCCAGCCGAAGTATCCGCGGGGCAGCGCAGTTCTTC
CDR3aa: CASRSIRGAAQFF

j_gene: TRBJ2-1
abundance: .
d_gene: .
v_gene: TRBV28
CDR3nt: TGTGCCAGCAGTTGGGGAGACAGGAGAATCTACAATGAGCAGTTCTTC
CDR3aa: CASSWGDRRIYNEQFF

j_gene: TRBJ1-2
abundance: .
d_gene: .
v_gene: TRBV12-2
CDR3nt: TGTGCAAGTCGGTTGACAGGGACGGATGGCTACACCTTC
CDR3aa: CASRLTGTDGYTF

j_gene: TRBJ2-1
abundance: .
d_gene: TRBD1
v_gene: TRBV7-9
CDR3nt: TGTGCCAGCAGCTATAGAAATCCGGGACAGATTCACAATGAGCAGTTCTTC
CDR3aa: CASSYRNPGQIHNEQFF

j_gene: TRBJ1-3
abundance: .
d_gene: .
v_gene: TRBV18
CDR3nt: TGTGCCAGCTCACCGGGCTCGGAAGGAAACACCATATATTTT
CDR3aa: CASSPGSEGNTIYF

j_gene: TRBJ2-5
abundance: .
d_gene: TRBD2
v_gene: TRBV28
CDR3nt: TGTGCCAGCAGTTTAGTTAGGAGACTAGCGGGAGAATGGGAAGAGACCCAGTACTTC
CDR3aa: CASSLVRRLAGEWEETQYF

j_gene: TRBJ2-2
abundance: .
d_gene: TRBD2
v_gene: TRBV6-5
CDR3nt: TGTGCCAGCAGTTACTCGACTAGCGGGAAGCTGTTTTTT
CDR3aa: CASSYSTSGKLFF

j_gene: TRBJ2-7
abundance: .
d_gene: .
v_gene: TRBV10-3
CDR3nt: TGTGCCATGGGACATCGCGACACCTACGAGCAGTACTTC
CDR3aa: CAMGHRDTYEQYF

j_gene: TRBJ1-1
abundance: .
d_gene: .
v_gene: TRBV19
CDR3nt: TGTGCCAGTAGTAAGATGACCGGACAAGGCGGGGGTAGGACTGAAGCTTTCTTT
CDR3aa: CASSKMTGQGGGRTEAFF

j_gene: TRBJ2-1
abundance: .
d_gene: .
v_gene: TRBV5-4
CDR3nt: TGTGCCAGCAGCTTAAATGCGGTCTCCTACAATGAGCAGTTCTTC
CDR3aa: CASSLNAVSYNEQFF

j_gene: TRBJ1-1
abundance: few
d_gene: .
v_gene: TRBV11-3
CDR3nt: TGTGCCAGCAGCCTTGGGGCGACAGTCAGGAACACTGAAGCTTTCTTT
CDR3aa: CASSLGATVRNTEAFF

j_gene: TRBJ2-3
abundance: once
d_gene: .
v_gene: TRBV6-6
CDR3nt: TGTGCCAGCAGTCCCCGACGGCGGGAACGCACAGATACGCAGTATTTT
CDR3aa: CASSPRRRERTDTQYF

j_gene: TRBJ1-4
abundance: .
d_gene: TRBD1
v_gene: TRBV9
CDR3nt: TGTGCCAGCAGCCCAGGGGGCCCGAATGAAAAACTGTTTTTT
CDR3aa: CASSPGGPNEKLFF

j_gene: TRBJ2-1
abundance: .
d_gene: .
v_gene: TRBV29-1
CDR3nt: TGCAGCGTTGGGGGGGGGCCTCTTGGTGGGGAGCAGTTCTTC
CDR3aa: CSVGGGPLGGEQFF

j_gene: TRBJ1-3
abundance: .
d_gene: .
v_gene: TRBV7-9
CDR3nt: TGTGCCAGCAGCTTCACTCCCTCTGGAAACACCATATATTTT
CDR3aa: CASSFTPSGNTIYF

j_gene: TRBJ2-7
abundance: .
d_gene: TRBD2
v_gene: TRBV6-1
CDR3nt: TGTGCCAGCAGGCCCTGGGGACTAAGCGAGCAGTACTTC
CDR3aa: CASRPWGLSEQYF

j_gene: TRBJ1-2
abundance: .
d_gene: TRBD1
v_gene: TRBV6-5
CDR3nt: TGTGCCAGCAGTTACTCGAGTACTCGGACAGGCTATGGCTACACCTTC
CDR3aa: CASSYSSTRTGYGYTF

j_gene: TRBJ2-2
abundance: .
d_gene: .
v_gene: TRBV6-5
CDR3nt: TGTGCCAGCAGTTATACTCTGCCCAGGGAGCTGTTTTTT
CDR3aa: CASSYTLPRELFF

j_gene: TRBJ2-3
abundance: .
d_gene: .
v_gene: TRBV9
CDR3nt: TGTGCCAGCAGCGTGGGGCCAGACACAGATACGCAGTATTTT
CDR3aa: CASSVGPDTDTQYF

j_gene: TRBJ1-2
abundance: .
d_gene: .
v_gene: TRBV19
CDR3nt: TGTGCCAGTAGTATACGTGGGGCGTTGGATGGCTACACCTTC
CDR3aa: CASSIRGALDGYTF

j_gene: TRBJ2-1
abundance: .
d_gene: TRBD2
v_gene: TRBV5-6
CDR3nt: TGTGCCAGCAGCTTCGGGGGGACTAGCGGGTATGAGCAGTTCTTC
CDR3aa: CASSFGGTSGYEQFF

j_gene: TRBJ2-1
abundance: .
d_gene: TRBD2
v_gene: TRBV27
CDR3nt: TGTGCCAGCAGTTTACTGGGACTAGCGGGAGAAGGGCAGTTCTTC
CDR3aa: CASSLLGLAGEGQFF

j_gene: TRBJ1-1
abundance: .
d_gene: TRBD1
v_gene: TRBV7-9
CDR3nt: TGTGCCAGCACTGGACAGGGACGAACTGAAGCTTTCTTT
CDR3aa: CASTGQGRTEAFF

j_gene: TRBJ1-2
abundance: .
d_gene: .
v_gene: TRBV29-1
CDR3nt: TGCAGCGTTCCCCCTGGGGGGGGGACTAACTATGGCTACACCTTC
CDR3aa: CSVPPGGGTNYGYTF